The 14 T cell receptor beta chains in this list originate from one sample, sequenced in a study of blood T cell repertoires in COVID-19. Data came from immunoSEQ multiplex PCR; TCRdb stores just in-frame clones and leaves some out. The sample holds about 58,000 clones, roughly 90% seen once. The sequencing input was peripheral blood. The receptors originated from a man in his 60s with active COVID-19.

This clone has a single count. CDR3 amino acids: CATSRGGGSGRTDTQYF. The CDR3 region has the DNA TGTGCCACCAGCAGAGGGGGCGGTAGCGGGAGGACAGATACGCAGTATTTT. The chain has TRBV15 and TRBJ2-3, with 10 nucleotides matching TRBD2. The CDR3 is 17 amino acids. V was clipped by 1 base and J by 3 bases; unmatched bases: 7. Germline V gives CDR1 LNHNV, CDR2 YYDKDF (reference sequence). Together with reference TRBV15 and TRBJ2-3, the CDR3 gives the full variable domain: DAMVIQNPRYQVTQFGKPVTLSCSQTLNHNVMYWYQQKSSQAPKLLFHYYDKDFNNEADTPDNFQSRRPNTSFCFLDIRSPGLGDTAMYLCATSRGGGSGRTDTQYFGPGTRLTVL.

The chain recombines TRBV6-1 with TRBJ2-5, with a possible D match to TRBD2 (5 bases). Trimming took off 4 bases at V and 5 bases at J, with 26 bases between the two ends. The CDR3 is 18 amino acids. Per the germline V gene, CDR1 is MNHNS and CDR2 is SASEGT. The CDR3 sequence is CASSGLSLAPLPRETQYF. CDR3 bases: TGTGCCAGCAGTGGTCTCTCGCTAGCTCCCCTACCGCGGGAGACCCAGTACTTC.

The chain uses TRBV29-1 and TRBJ2-3, with D uncertain. Germline assignment: CDR1 SQVTM and CDR2 ANQGSEA. The CDR3 has 13 residues. The ends were cut back, 1 base at V and 2 bases at J, with 7 bases in the middle. CDR3 loop: CSVEAGATDTQYF. The CDR3 bases are TGCAGCGTTGAAGCTGGAGCCACAGATACGCAGTATTTT.

The chain employs TRBV6-5 and TRBJ2-2, with a weak D call TRBD2 (5 bases). V was shortened by 0 bases and J by 4 bases, with 9 bases between the two germline ends. Germline V gives CDR1 MNHEY, CDR2 SVGAGI. This CDR3 region has 15 residues. Written as DNA, the CDR3 is TGTGCCAGCAGTTACTCAGGGAGTCCCACCGGGGAGCTGTTTTTT. Amino acids: CASSYSGSPTGELFF.

This clone is medium-sized by share. The chain is built from TRBV6-1 and TRBJ2-7, with TRBD1 as a possible D gene (6 bases). This CDR3 contains 15 residues. Germline V gives CDR1 MNHNS, CDR2 SASEGT. V was trimmed by 0 bases and J by 1 base, leaving 10 bases between them. CDR3 in amino acids: CASSEAQGSSYEQYF. DNA for the CDR3: TGTGCCAGCAGTGAAGCCCAGGGGAGTTCCTACGAGCAGTACTTC.

V gene TRBV24-1 combines with J gene TRBJ2-2, with 7 bases identical to TRBD1. The germline V gene encodes CDR1 KGHDR and CDR2 SFDVKD. The CDR3 is 16 residues long. Germline trimming cut 2 bases from V and 0 bases from J; bases unmatched to any gene: 2. CDR3 in DNA: TGTGCCACCAGTGATTCGGGACAGACGAACACCGGGGAGCTGTTTTTT. It codes for CATSDSGQTNTGELFF.

The chain employs TRBV6-5 and TRBJ2-2; 9 bases match TRBD2. Germline V gene sequence: CDR1 MNHEY, CDR2 SVGAGI. CDR3 length equals 16 residues. The V gene end was trimmed by 2 bases and the J gene end by 6 bases; junction bases not matched to a gene: 7. The CDR3 sequence is CASSYLFSGRAGELFF. CDR3 bases: TGTGCCAGCAGTTACCTGTTTAGCGGGAGAGCCGGGGAGCTGTTTTTT.

The chain uses TRBV5-1 and TRBJ2-3; tentatively, D is TRBD2 (5 bases). The CDR3 has 13 amino acids. Germline V gene lookup returns CDR1 SGHRS and CDR2 YFSETQ. The ends were cut back, 6 bases at V and 7 bases at J, with 15 bases in the middle. CDR3 loop: CASTETGLNTQYF. CDR3 nucleotides: TGCGCCAGCACTGAAACTGGACTGAATACGCAGTATTTT.

The rearrangement links TRBV5-8 to TRBJ1-2; D unresolved. Germline CDR1 reads SGHTS; CDR2 reads YDEGEE. V was pared by 1 base and J by 1 base, with 14 bases between. This CDR3 has 16 residues. The CDR3 bases are TGTGCCAGCAGCTTGCGCCAGAGCCGACTTAACTATGGCTACACCTTC. Protein sequence: CASSLRQSRLNYGYTF.

The rearrangement links TRBV19 to TRBJ2-2, with D possibly TRBD2 on 6 matching bases. The CDR3 is 14 residues long. The germline V and J ends were trimmed by 4 bases and 1 base, with 7 bases remaining between them. Looked up from germline, CDR1 is LNHDA and CDR2 is SQIVND (reference sequence). CDR3 nucleotide sequence: TGTGCCAGTAGTAACGGGGGGAACACCGGGGAGCTGTTTTTT. It codes for CASSNGGNTGELFF.

J is TRBJ1-6 and V is TRBV5-1; D remains unclear. The CDR3 extends over 15 amino acids. The germline V gene has CDR1 SGHRS and CDR2 YFSETQ. V lost 1 base to trimming and J lost 6 bases, with 11 bases between them. The CDR3 reads CASSLTAAANSPLHF. CDR3 coding DNA: TGCGCCAGCAGCTTGACGGCGGCCGCTAATTCACCCCTCCACTTT. The full variable domain, completed using reference TRBV5-1 and TRBJ1-6, is KAGVTQTPRYLIKTRGQQVTLSCSPISGHRSVSWYQQTPGQGLQFLFEYFSETQRNKGNFPGRFSGRQFSNSRSEMNVSTLELGDSALYLCASSLTAAANSPLHFGNGTRLTVT.

The V gene is TRBV4-2, the J gene TRBJ2-5; D is ambiguous. V was shortened by 4 bases and J by 2 bases, with 8 bases between the two germline ends. Germline lookup yields CDR1 LGHNA and CDR2 YNFKEQ. The CDR3 consists of 13 residues. The CDR3 here is CASSRSVQETQYF. The CDR3, as DNA: TGTGCCAGCAGCCGATCGGTTCAAGAGACCCAGTACTTC.

J is TRBJ2-7 and V is TRBV7-8; TRBD1 matches 9 bases. The CDR3 is 14 residues long. Germline loops: CDR1 SGHVS, CDR2 FQNEAQ. The V segment lost 3 bases and the J segment 4 bases; nucleotides outside the gene matches: 4. The CDR3 DNA reads TGTGCCAGCAGCTTCGGGACAGGGCCTTACGAGCAGTACTTC. Translation gives CASSFGTGPYEQYF.

This rearrangement joins TRBV24-1 to TRBJ2-7; D perhaps matches TRBD1 (6 bases). V gave up 2 bases and J gave up 0 bases, with 10 bases separating them. Germline V lookup: CDR1 KGHDR, CDR2 SFDVKD. The CDR3 extends over 15 amino acids. Written as DNA, the CDR3 is TGTGCCACCAGTGATTCCGGGACACCCTCCTACGAGCAGTACTTC. It yields the protein CATSDSGTPSYEQYF.